One and the same sample provided the 16 T cell receptor beta chains below, sequenced in a study of blood T cells in healthy people across ages. A second PCR, run for roughly 6 to 11 cycles, used a sample-barcoded 5' primer plus a J-beta primer mix. MiXCR, run by TCRdb on the 5' RACE reads, gives a single entry per CDR3 protein. The data contain over 600,000 distinct CDR3 sequences, approximately 40% of them seen just once; the ten biggest clones take up 25% to 35%. Sequencing was done on a sample of blood. The origin of the receptors is a man older than 75 in good health.

In its sample, this clonotype was seen a few times. This chain connects TRBV21-1 to TRBJ2-5; the D segment call TRBD2 is taken from the table without a DNA check. TRBV21-1 is marked as a pseudogene. The CDR3 totals 16 residues. This CDR3 is CASSKVASGEQETQYF. CDR3 coding DNA: TGTGCCAGCAGCAAAGTGGCTAGCGGGGAACAAGAGACCCAGTACTTC.

The chain carries TRBV5-1 and TRBJ2-7, with 9 bases that match TRBD2. The ends lost 5 bases at V and 4 bases at J; junction bases unmatched: 4. From germline, CDR1 is SGHRS and CDR2 YFSETQ. This CDR3 is built from 13 residues. The CDR3 DNA follows: TGCGCCAGCAGGGTAGCGGGAGCTTACGAGCAGTACTTC. Translation gives CASRVAGAYEQYF.

The chain links TRBV4-3 to TRBJ2-5; the match to TRBD2 covers 11 bases. Germline lookup yields CDR1 LGHNA and CDR2 YSLEER. This CDR3 has 16 amino acids. V lost 0 bases and J lost 2; bases outside the gene matches: 2. This CDR3 is CASSQDIAGGQETQYF. In DNA, the CDR3 is TGCGCCAGCAGCCAAGATATAGCGGGGGGGCAAGAGACCCAGTACTTC.

V usage is TRBV2 and J usage is TRBJ2-2; no clear D gene. V lost 7 bases and J lost 0, with 6 bases in between. The CDR3 has 13 amino acids. Germline CDR1 is SNHLY and CDR2 is FYNNEI. DNA of the CDR3: TGTGCCAGCAAGCAAACGAACACCGGGGAGCTGTTTTTT. This translates into CASKQTNTGELFF.

The sample holds many counts of this clonotype. The chain employs TRBV7-9 and TRBJ2-7; 7 nucleotides agree with TRBD2. The CDR3 runs to 11 residues. In germline, CDR1 is SEHNR, CDR2 FQNEAQ (reference sequence). V dropped 4 bases and J dropped 6; count of bases not matched to a gene: 0. The CDR3 reads CASSSGGEQYF. The CDR3 nucleotides read TGTGCCAGCAGCTCGGGAGGCGAGCAGTACTTC.

The CDR3 sequence: CASSQETGFGDYGYTF. In DNA, the CDR3 is TGTGCCAGCAGCCAAGAAACAGGGTTCGGGGACTATGGCTACACCTTC. The chain carries TRBV14 and TRBJ1-2, with a possible D match to TRBD1 (6 bases). Germline assignment: CDR1 SGHDN and CDR2 FVKESK. V was shortened by 0 bases and J by 3 bases, with 14 bases between the two germline ends. The CDR3 length is 16 residues.

This clonotype was observed a handful of times. The genes are TRBV6-5 and TRBJ2-5; 9 positions agree with TRBD2. Germline V gives CDR1 MNHEY, CDR2 SVGAGI. This CDR3 has 15 residues. Unmatched junction bases numbered 10, after V lost 0 bases and J lost 11 bases. The CDR3 DNA sequence: TGTGCCAGCAGTTACTCTAGCGGGAGAACGAATGAGCAGTACTTC. This translates into CASSYSSGRTNEQYF.

This chain joins TRBV5-1 and TRBJ2-5, with 8 nucleotides matching TRBD1. The V gene end was trimmed by 3 bases and the J gene end by 3 bases; junction bases not matched to a gene: 13. The CDR3 has 17 amino acids. Looked up from germline, CDR1 is SGHRS and CDR2 is YFSETQ. CDR3 in DNA: TGCGCCAGCAGCTCCGGACAGGGTTCGGGTCTAAAAGAGACCCAGTACTTC. Translated, it gives CASSSGQGSGLKETQYF.

Only a few counts were recorded for this clonotype. The J gene is TRBJ2-3, the V gene TRBV7-8; 7 bases fit TRBD2. V lost 4 bases to trimming and J lost 1 base; unmatched junction nucleotides: 2. Germline V gives CDR1 SGHVS, CDR2 FQNEAQ. The CDR3 extends over 14 amino acids. Here the CDR3 reads CASSWTSRTDTQYF. CDR3 DNA: TGTGCCAGCAGCTGGACTAGTCGCACAGATACGCAGTATTTT.

This sequence joins TRBV14 and TRBJ2-2; tentatively, D is TRBD2 (6 bases). Germline values: CDR1 SGHDN, CDR2 FVKESK. The length of the CDR3 is 14 residues. V shed 4 bases and J shed 7 bases, with 13 bases lying between them. CDR3 in amino acids: CASSRGLLVGELFF. Written as DNA, the CDR3 is TGTGCCAGCAGCCGGGGACTTCTGGTCGGGGAGCTGTTTTTT.

This clonotype was seen repeatedly, ten times or more. In DNA form, the CDR3 reads TGTGCCAGCAGTCGCGGACTAGCGGGAGTCAATGAGCAGTTCTTC. Its translation is CASSRGLAGVNEQFF. The rearrangement links TRBV12-3 or TRBV12-4 to TRBJ2-1, with 13 bases fitting TRBD2. The CDR3 runs 15 residues. The junction had 4 bases not matched to a gene; V was cut back by 5 bases and J by 6 bases.

This clonotype was picked up a small number of times. This clone may be a read error of a much larger clone one base away. DNA of the CDR3: TGCGCCAGCAGCTTGGAGGGGCGGGAGATTCAGACCCAGTACTTC. Translated, it gives CASSLEGREIQTQYF. The J gene is TRBJ2-5, the V gene TRBV5-1, with 7 bases that match TRBD2. The CDR3 runs to 15 residues. V dropped 0 bases and J dropped 6; count of bases not matched to a gene: 8. The germline V gene encodes CDR1 SGHRS and CDR2 YFSETQ.

The rearrangement uses TRBV5-1 and TRBJ2-3, with D hard to call. CDR1 is SGHRS, CDR2 YFSETQ, per germline. The CDR3 is made up of 14 amino acids. The V and J ends lost 2 bases and 2 bases respectively, with 9 bases between them. CDR3 coding DNA: TGCGCCAGCAGCTTCACATCAACCACAGATACGCAGTATTTT. Translating gives CASSFTSTTDTQYF. Full variable domain (outside the CDR3, taken from reference TRBV5-1 and TRBJ2-3): KAGVTQTPRYLIKTRGQQVTLSCSPISGHRSVSWYQQTPGQGLQFLFEYFSETQRNKGNFPGRFSGRQFSNSRSEMNVSTLELGDSALYLCASSFTSTTDTQYFGPGTRLTVL.

The V gene is TRBV9, the J gene TRBJ2-1, with 8 bases that match TRBD2. Germline CDR1 SGDLS, CDR2 YYNGEE. After removal of 3 bases from V and 2 bases from J, the junction contained 4 bases not matched to a gene. The CDR3 has 15 amino acids. CDR3 protein: CASSAGLATYNEQFF. The CDR3 DNA is TGTGCCAGCAGCGCAGGACTAGCAACCTACAATGAGCAGTTCTTC.

Only a few counts were recorded for this clonotype. The chain is built from TRBV5-1 and TRBJ2-1; D is possibly TRBD1 (6 bases). In germline, CDR1 is SGHRS, CDR2 YFSETQ. V was pared by 4 bases and J by 6 bases, with 17 bases between. This CDR3 is 15 amino acids long. CDR3 in amino acids: CASSPNHGQINEQFF. CDR3 coding DNA: TGCGCCAGCAGCCCGAACCACGGACAGATCAATGAGCAGTTCTTC.

Turning to this clonotype: A much larger clone is a single base away; this may be a read error. The chain couples TRBV7-2 to TRBJ2-7; D is ambiguous. The germline V gene has CDR1 SGHTA and CDR2 FQGNSA. The length of the CDR3 is 14 residues. The CDR3 loop is CAGSLRRNSYEQYF. DNA of the CDR3: TGTGCCGGCAGCCTTAGGCGGAACTCCTACGAGCAGTACTTC.